A selection of T cell receptor beta chains follows, all from one sample in a study of Graves' ophthalmopathy and Graves' hyperthyroidism. MiXCR, run by TCRdb on the multiplex PCR reads, gives a single entry per CDR3 protein. This sample has approximately 500,000 distinct CDR3 sequences, with approximately 15% found just once. Sequenced material: blood. These receptors came from a woman in her thirties with Graves' ophthalmopathy. CDR3s include the opening cysteine and the closing phenylalanine or tryptophan. Each record gives: V gene, D gene, J gene, clone size, CDR3 protein, CDR3 DNA. D genes are given only for firm matches. Rows may omit the clone size; those that give it use once, few, many or a size class.

TRBV4-1	TRBD1	TRBJ1-2	few	CASSQVFRDRGPYGYTF	TGCGCCAGCAGCCAAGTTTTTAGGGACAGGGGGCCGTATGGCTACACCTTC
TRBV28	-	TRBJ2-3	few	CASSQDRSWNTDTQYF	TGTGCCAGCAGTCAAGACAGGAGTTGGAACACAGATACGCAGTATTTT
TRBV9	TRBD2	TRBJ2-1	few	CASSHGRLADSYNEQFF	TGTGCCAGCAGCCATGGGAGGCTAGCGGACTCCTACAATGAGCAGTTCTTC
TRBV6-1	TRBD1	TRBJ2-7	many	CASSRPVRDRAYEQYF	TGTGCCAGCTCCCGGCCGGTTCGGGACAGGGCCTACGAGCAGTACTTC
TRBV6-1	TRBD1	TRBJ1-1	many	CASSLGTGARDTEAFF	TGTGCCAGCAGCCTAGGGACAGGGGCGAGGGACACTGAAGCTTTCTTT
TRBV19	TRBD1	TRBJ1-5	many	CASSIAGGNQPQHF	TGTGCCAGTAGTATCGCAGGGGGTAATCAGCCCCAGCATTTT
TRBV10-2	TRBD1	TRBJ1-5	many	CASSEWGQLNQPQHF	TGCGCCAGCAGTGAGTGGGGACAGCTTAATCAGCCCCAGCATTTT
TRBV20-1	TRBD2	TRBJ2-5	many	CSAAGLAGVETQYF	TGCAGTGCTGCCGGACTAGCGGGAGTAGAGACCCAGTACTTC
TRBV5-6	-	TRBJ1-2	many	CASSLRTYPGYTF	TGTGCCAGCAGCTTGAGAACGTATCCTGGCTACACCTTC
TRBV12-3/TRBV12-4	-	TRBJ1-1	few	CASSLVEVTEAFF	TGTGCCAGCAGTTTAGTCGAAGTGACTGAAGCTTTCTTT
TRBV10-1	-	TRBJ2-7	many	CASSPGTNYEQYF	TGCGCCAGCAGTCCCGGGACAAACTACGAGCAGTACTTC
TRBV28	TRBD2	TRBJ2-7	many	CASSSGGTRKGQYF	TGTGCCAGCAGCTCGGGAGGGACCCGTAAGGGGCAGTACTTC
TRBV6-5	-	TRBJ2-2	many	CASSYRVDTGELFF	TGTGCCAGCAGTTACAGGGTCGACACCGGGGAGCTGTTTTTT
TRBV7-9	TRBD1	TRBJ1-3	-	CASRSTGEGNTIYF	TGTGCCAGCAGGTCGACAGGGGAAGGAAACACCATATATTTT
TRBV7-9	-	TRBJ2-7	many	CASSLAGFGYEQYF	TGTGCCAGCAGCTTAGCTGGTTTTGGGTACGAGCAGTACTTC
TRBV6-1	TRBD2	TRBJ2-2	many	CASSVRSSGRETGELFF	TGTGCCAGCAGTGTACGCTCTAGCGGGAGAGAAACCGGGGAGCTGTTTTTT
TRBV12-3/TRBV12-4	TRBD1	TRBJ1-2	many	CASSFWGDSVNYGYTF	TGTGCCAGCAGTTTTTGGGGGGACAGTGTTAACTATGGCTACACCTTC
TRBV6-5	-	TRBJ1-2	many	CASSYSREGYGYTF	TGTGCCAGCAGTTACTCTAGGGAGGGCTATGGCTACACCTTC
TRBV6-1	-	TRBJ1-2	many	CASRHPNHGYTF	TGTGCCAGCAGGCACCCTAACCATGGCTACACCTTC
TRBV6-5	TRBD1	TRBJ1-5	many	CASSYSRQGRQPQHF	TGTGCCAGCAGTTACTCTAGACAGGGTAGGCAGCCCCAGCATTTT
TRBV6-1	TRBD1	TRBJ1-6	many	CASSEPGQGASPLHF	TGTGCCAGCAGTGAACCGGGACAGGGGGCTTCACCCCTCCACTTT
TRBV27	-	TRBJ1-1	many	CASSLIGEPTEAFF	TGTGCCAGCAGTTTAATAGGGGAGCCCACTGAAGCTTTCTTT
TRBV2	-	TRBJ2-2	-	CASSAAGGELFF	TGTGCCAGCAGTGCCGCTGGCGGGGAGCTGTTTTTT
TRBV11-2	-	TRBJ2-2	-	CASSLTMGGATGELFF	TGTGCCAGCAGCCTAACAATGGGCGGAGCCACCGGGGAGCTGTTTTTT
TRBV2	TRBD2	TRBJ2-7	many	CASTPGLAAYEQYF	TGTGCCAGCACCCCGGGACTAGCGGCCTACGAGCAGTACTTC
TRBV5-6	-	TRBJ2-2	few	CASSFRNSPGELFF	TGTGCCAGCAGCTTCAGAAACAGTCCCGGGGAGCTGTTTTTT
TRBV6-2/TRBV6-3	-	TRBJ2-5	few	CASSYGGSGQETQYF	TGTGCCAGCAGTTACGGGGGAAGCGGCCAAGAGACCCAGTACTTC
TRBV6-1	-	TRBJ1-2	many	CASSENNYGYTF	TGTGCCAGCAGTGAAAATAACTATGGCTACACCTTC